Presented here are 26 T cell receptor beta chains from one specimen sequenced in a study of PD-L1 blockade in urothelial cancer. Sequencing was performed with immunoSEQ multiplex PCR; in TCRdb, only in-frame clones are kept and a portion is missing. The sample consists of roughly 25,000 clones, roughly 84% of them appearing once. Sequences were derived from PBMCs, sampled around atezolizumab (anti-PD-L1) treatment. Receptor source: a man between 65 and 79 years old with urothelial cancer.

J is TRBJ1-2 and V is TRBV30; 9 bases fit TRBD1. V dropped 5 bases and J dropped 2; count of bases not matched to a gene: 6. The CDR3 runs to 14 residues. Germline V CDR1 and CDR2: GTSNPN, SVGIG (reference sequence). The CDR3 DNA reads as TGTGCCTGGGACAGGGGGGATTTGAACTATGGCTACACCTTC. This encodes CAWDRGDLNYGYTF.

This clone was picked up one time. CDR3 in DNA: TGTGCCAGCAGTGAAGGACAGGGCGAACTATCCTACGAGCAGTACTTC. This gives the protein CASSEGQGELSYEQYF. The rearrangement links TRBV2 to TRBJ2-7, with 7 nucleotides matching TRBD1. Trimming removed 1 base from V and 1 base from J; junction bases left unmatched: 7. The CDR3 sequence is 16 residues long. The V gene's germline CDR1 is SNHLY and CDR2 FYNNEI.

This clone was recorded once. The chain joins TRBV13 to TRBJ2-5; 9 bases agree with TRBD2. The CDR3 is made up of 15 amino acids. J was trimmed by 2 bases and V by 7 bases; bases with no gene match: 8. CDR1 is PRHDT and CDR2 is FYEKMQ in the germline V gene (reference sequence). The CDR3 coding sequence is TGTGCCAGCACCCTATACGCGGGAGGGCAAGAGACCCAGTACTTC. Its protein product is CASTLYAGGQETQYF. Together with reference TRBV13 and TRBJ2-5, the CDR3 gives the full variable domain: AAGVIQSPRHLIKEKRETATLKCYPIPRHDTVYWYQQGPGQDPQFLISFYEKMQSDKGSIPDRFSAQQFSDYHSELNMSSLELGDSALYFCASTLYAGGQETQYFGPGTRLLVL.

This clone was seen only a few times. The chain carries TRBV5-1 and TRBJ2-7; 10 nucleotides align to TRBD2. CDR1 is SGHRS and CDR2 is YFSETQ in the germline V gene. CDR3 length equals 15 residues. The V gene end was trimmed by 4 bases and the J gene end by 3 bases; junction bases not matched to a gene: 7. The CDR3 here is CASSDPGTSDYEQYF. The DNA for the CDR3 is TGCGCCAGCAGCGACCCCGGGACTAGCGACTACGAGCAGTACTTC.

This clone was seen once. The chain joins TRBV16 to TRBJ2-2, with D hard to call. The V and J ends lost 3 bases and 5 bases respectively, with 7 bases between them. The length of the CDR3 is 13 residues. The germline V gene encodes CDR1 KGHSY and CDR2 FQNENV. The CDR3 DNA is TGTGCCAGCAGCCAGTCCAGAACCGGGGAGCTGTTTTTT. Translated: CASSQSRTGELFF.

This clone has just one count. This sequence joins TRBV7-3 and TRBJ2-7, with D tentatively TRBD1 (6 bases). This CDR3 is 14 amino acids long. The V gene's germline CDR1 is SGHTA and CDR2 FQGTGA. Trimming cost V 4 bases and J 2 bases, with 12 bases left between them. The CDR3 coding sequence is TGTGCCAGCAGCTCGGTGACAGGCGCCTACGAGCAGTACTTC. Protein: CASSSVTGAYEQYF. The full variable domain, rest sourced from reference TRBV7-3 and TRBJ2-7, is GAGVSQTPSNKVTEKGKYVELRCDPISGHTALYWYRQSLGQGPEFLIYFQGTGAADDSGLPNDRFFAVRPEGSVSTLKIQRTERGDSAVYLCASSSVTGAYEQYFGPGTRLTVT.

J is TRBJ2-5 and V is TRBV5-1, with 16 bases that match TRBD2. The germline gives CDR1 SGHRS, CDR2 YFSETQ. CDR3 length: 16 amino acids. Unmatched junction bases numbered 5, after V lost 4 bases and J lost 5 bases. CDR3 sequence: CASSTGLAGGRETQYF. CDR3 DNA: TGCGCCAGCAGCACGGGACTAGCGGGAGGGAGGGAGACCCAGTACTTC.

The genes are TRBV7-2 and TRBJ2-5, with TRBD2 matching over 12 bases. J lost 1 base, V lost 5 bases, and 5 bases had no gene match. This CDR3 is built from 16 residues. The germline gives CDR1 SGHTA, CDR2 FQGNSA. CDR3 DNA: TGTGCCAGCAGCGACCCGGGACTAGCGGGCCAAGAGACCCAGTACTTC. This gives the protein CASSDPGLAGQETQYF.

The chain links TRBV2 to TRBJ1-2, with 11 nucleotides matching TRBD1. The V gene end was trimmed by 5 bases and the J gene end by 6 bases; junction bases not matched to a gene: 2. CDR3 size: 13 residues. Germline-derived CDR1 and CDR2 are SNHLY and FYNNEI. The CDR3 sequence is CASSRDRGNGYTF. The CDR3 DNA reads TGTGCCAGCAGTCGGGACAGGGGGAATGGCTACACCTTC.

V gene TRBV9 combines with J gene TRBJ1-3, with no clear D. Germline V lookup: CDR1 SGDLS, CDR2 YYNGEE. Trimming removed 0 bases at V and 4 bases at J, with 11 bases between. The CDR3 loop spans 15 amino acids. CDR3 residues: CASSVVEGEGNTIYF. Here the CDR3 DNA reads TGTGCCAGCAGCGTAGTGGAAGGAGAAGGAAACACCATATATTTT.

The chain carries TRBV30 and TRBJ2-2; TRBD2 agrees at 9 bases. V lost 5 bases, J lost 0 bases, and 7 bases stayed unmatched. The germline CDR1 and CDR2 sequences are GTSNPN and SVGIG (reference sequence). The CDR3 is 16 residues long. CDR3 sequence reads: CAWGVRLAANTGELFF. CDR3 DNA: TGTGCCTGGGGGGTTAGACTAGCGGCGAACACCGGGGAGCTGTTTTTT.

This clone was seen a few times. The gene calls are TRBV7-9 and TRBJ2-7, with 8 bases that match TRBD2. CDR3 length equals 17 residues. Trimming took 5 bases from V and 0 from J; bases not matched to a gene: 12. Per germline, CDR1 SEHNR and CDR2 FQNEAQ (reference sequence). The CDR3 sequence: CASSPPRAGGSSYEQYF. The CDR3 region has the DNA TGTGCCAGCAGCCCCCCCCGGGCGGGAGGTAGCTCCTACGAGCAGTACTTC.

The V and J genes are TRBV5-4 and TRBJ1-4; 8 bases line up with TRBD1. This CDR3 has 15 amino acids. Germline CDR1 reads SGHNT; CDR2 reads YYREEE (reference sequence). The J segment lost 4 bases and the V segment lost 4 bases, leaving 6 bases of the junction unmatched. The CDR3 sequence is CASSDRDRSNEKLFF. CDR3 DNA sequence: TGTGCCAGCAGCGATCGGGACAGGAGTAATGAAAAACTGTTTTTT. Complete variable domain (other parts from reference TRBV5-4 and TRBJ1-4): ETGVTQSPTHLIKTRGQQVTLRCSSQSGHNTVSWYQQALGQGPQFIFQYYREEENGRGNFPPRFSGLQFPNYSSELNVNALELDDSALYLCASSDRDRSNEKLFFGSGTQLSVL.

This rearrangement joins TRBV4-1 to TRBJ2-3; 8 bases are a match to TRBD1. Germline V CDR1 and CDR2: MGHRA, YSYEKL. V lost 1 base, J lost 2 bases, and 2 bases stayed unmatched. This CDR3 is built from 15 residues. The CDR3 loop is CASSQGQGPTDTQYF. In DNA form, the CDR3 reads TGCGCCAGCAGCCAAGGACAGGGGCCCACAGATACGCAGTATTTT.

The rearrangement links TRBV6-6 to TRBJ2-1; D not resolved. The CDR3 extends over 15 amino acids. Germline V gene sequence: CDR1 MNHNY, CDR2 SVGAGI (reference sequence). Trimming pared 2 bases from V and 4 bases from J, leaving 12 bases between. The CDR3 here is CASSYRSAPYNEQFF. In DNA, the CDR3 is TGTGCCAGCAGTTACCGAAGCGCACCATACAATGAGCAGTTCTTC.

The chain uses TRBV28 and TRBJ2-2; D is uncertain. The CDR3 has 16 amino acids. Trimming removed 4 bases from V and 1 base from J, with 13 bases in between. CDR1 is MDHEN and CDR2 is SYDVKM in the germline V gene. The DNA of the CDR3 is TGTGCCAGCAGTTACAGACCGCCCTTGAACACCGGGGAGCTGTTTTTT. Its translation is CASSYRPPLNTGELFF.

This clone came up once. The chain is built from TRBV30 and TRBJ2-1; 8 nucleotides match TRBD2. This CDR3 has 16 amino acids. The germline V gene has CDR1 GTSNPN and CDR2 SVGIG (reference sequence). V gave up 0 bases and J gave up 5 bases; unmatched junction bases: 9. CDR3 amino acids: CAWSVLERELDNEQFF. The CDR3 DNA follows: TGTGCCTGGAGTGTACTAGAGCGGGAGCTCGACAATGAGCAGTTCTTC.

V and J are TRBV5-1 and TRBJ2-7, with D perhaps TRBD1 (6 bases). V gave up 4 bases and J gave up 1 base, with 18 bases separating them. Germline CDR1 SGHRS, CDR2 YFSETQ. The CDR3 length is 16 residues. Here the CDR3 reads CASSNTHRDPSYEQYF. In nucleotides, the CDR3 is TGCGCCAGCAGCAACACCCACAGGGACCCATCCTACGAGCAGTACTTC.

The chain has TRBV5-4 and TRBJ2-5, with TRBD2 matching 8 bases. The V and J ends lost 0 bases and 5 bases, in that order; junction bases with no gene match: 6. Germline V CDR1 and CDR2: SGHNT, YYREEE (reference sequence). This CDR3 has 15 residues. In DNA, the CDR3 is TGTGCCAGCAGCTTGGAAAGCGGGAGAAGGGAGACCCAGTACTTC. Translation: CASSLESGRRETQYF.

This sequence joins TRBV5-1 and TRBJ2-5; 8 positions match TRBD1. The CDR3 consists of 16 residues. J gave up 0 bases and V 4 bases, and 8 bases lay outside the gene matches. CDR1 is SGHRS and CDR2 is YFSETQ in the germline V gene. The CDR3 coding sequence is TGCGCCAGCAGCCAAGGGACAGGACTGTACCAAGAGACCCAGTACTTC. This sequence encodes CASSQGTGLYQETQYF.

The sample holds a few counts of this clone. The rearrangement joins TRBV29-1 to TRBJ2-7; possibly TRBD2 for D (6 bases). With 4 bases removed from V and 1 base from J, the gap between germline ends came to 11 bases. CDR1 is SQVTM, CDR2 ANQGSEA, per germline. The CDR3 consists of 13 residues. The CDR3 is CSVVKAGSYEQYF. In DNA, the CDR3 is TGCAGCGTTGTTAAGGCGGGATCCTACGAGCAGTACTTC.

The J gene is TRBJ2-7, the V gene TRBV27; 8 positions match TRBD1. CDR1 MNHEY and CDR2 SMNVEV come from the germline V gene (reference sequence). The CDR3 spans 14 residues. Trimming removed 5 bases from V and 6 bases from J; junction bases left unmatched: 9. For the CDR3, the DNA is TGTGCCAGCAGTGCTTATACGACAGGGGCCGAGCAGTACTTC. As protein: CASSAYTTGAEQYF.

The V call is TRBV7-3, the J call TRBJ1-5; D not certain. With 1 base removed from V and 6 bases from J, the gap between germline ends came to 10 bases. Germline values: CDR1 SGHTA, CDR2 FQGTGA. The CDR3 runs 14 residues. CDR3 region: CASSLIRRCQPQHF. The CDR3 bases are TGTGCCAGCAGCTTAATTCGCCGGTGTCAGCCCCAGCATTTT.

The genes are TRBV7-2 and TRBJ2-7, with TRBD2 matching 12 bases. The CDR3 covers 16 residues. CDR1 SGHTA and CDR2 FQGNSA come from the germline V gene. Unmatched junction bases numbered 1, after V lost 1 base and J lost 0 bases. The CDR3 DNA follows: TGTGCCAGCAGCTTAGGGGGACTAGCGGGCTCCTACGAGCAGTACTTC. This encodes CASSLGGLAGSYEQYF.

The gene calls are TRBV5-1 and TRBJ2-5; TRBD1 is a possible D gene (5 bases). There are 15 residues in the CDR3. CDR1 is SGHRS and CDR2 is YFSETQ in the germline V gene. Trimming cost V 2 bases and J 5 bases, with 16 bases left between them. CDR3 bases: TGCGCCAGCAGCTTCGCTCCAGGGCCGGAGGAGACCCAGTACTTC. Translation gives CASSFAPGPEETQYF.

The chain uses TRBV6-5 and TRBJ1-2; 8 bases map to TRBD1. CDR3 size: 14 residues. Germline V CDR1 and CDR2: MNHEY, SVGAGI. J gave up 0 bases and V 6 bases, and 3 bases lay outside the gene matches. CDR3 protein: CASSRQGPNYGYTF. The CDR3, as DNA: TGTGCCAGCAGCCGACAGGGGCCTAACTATGGCTACACCTTC.